The sequence of this T cell receptor beta chain was determined in a study of T cells in Graves' hyperthyroidism and ophthalmopathy. Subjects with ophthalmopathy showed a Clinical Activity Score no lower than 3, a NOSPECS grade no lower than 4, and a duration shorter than 3 months. Amplification of TCR beta CDR3 regions was performed using RNA transcripts as template. Primed by the HTBI set, a first-round RT-PCR was run on the TCR CDR3. TCRdb passed the multiplex PCR reads through MiXCR, listing each CDR3 protein once. This sample has approximately 380,000 distinct CDR3 sequences; less than 20% occur once, and the top ten carry roughly two fifths. The germline V gene encodes CDR1 MNHEY and CDR2 SMNVEV (reference sequence). The CDR3 has 14 amino acids. V lost 3 bases, J lost 10 bases, and 7 bases stayed unmatched. Findings and limits, study-wide: Most thyroid-expanded clonotypes above 0.001 were also found in blood.

This clonotype came up many times. As yet, its antigen is unknown. Sequencing input: blood. The V call is TRBV27, the J call TRBJ1-1, with TRBD1 matching 11 bases. The sequence was obtained from a man between 18 and 35 years old with Graves' ophthalmopathy. The CDR3 here is CASSFQGQGVRAFF. For the CDR3, the DNA is TGTGCCAGCAGTTTCCAGGGACAGGGGGTTCGAGCTTTCTTT.